This is a list of T cell receptor beta chains from one sample in a study of blood T cell repertoires in COVID-19. Assay used: immunoSEQ multiplex PCR; TCRdb lists only in-frame clones, some missing. This repertoire shows hundreds of thousands of clones, around 89% found once; its top ten account for about 1.1%. Sequencing used PBMCs or T cells enriched from blood (not recorded which). The receptors originated from a man between 25 and 39 years old who had recovered from COVID-19. The CDR3 runs from the conserved cysteine through the conserved F or W. D genes are given only for firm matches. The size field is filled for only some rows; it gives once, few, many or a size class.

j_call d_call clone_size v_call cdr3_aa cdr3_nt
TRBJ1-4 . . TRBV28 CASSSIRGINEKLFF TGTGCCAGCAGTTCGATCAGGGGTATTAATGAAAAACTGTTTTTT
TRBJ1-2 TRBD1 . TRBV7-9 CASSYGTDGYTF TGTGCCAGCAGCTACGGGACAGATGGCTACACCTTC
TRBJ2-7 TRBD1 . TRBV7-9 CASSSTGTGVYEQYF TGTGCCAGCAGCTCCACAGGGACAGGGGTTTACGAGCAGTACTTC
TRBJ2-7 . . TRBV24-1 CATSGGHEQYF TGTGCCACCAGTGGGGGCCACGAGCAGTACTTC
TRBJ1-2 . . TRBV2 CASSEETGYGYTF TGTGCCAGCAGTGAAGAGACTGGATATGGCTACACCTTC
TRBJ1-5 . . TRBV2 CASSASAAGVAFDQPQHF TGTGCCAGCAGTGCGTCGGCAGCCGGGGTTGCTTTTGATCAGCCCCAGCATTTT
TRBJ2-7 TRBD2 once TRBV28 CASSFIGRAHEQYF TGTGCCAGCAGTTTCATCGGGAGGGCCCACGAGCAGTACTTC
TRBJ2-7 . . TRBV28 CASSLDSYEQYF TGTGCCAGCAGTTTGGACTCTTACGAGCAGTACTTC
TRBJ2-7 . . TRBV6-1 CASSELYGGTVVNEQYF TGTGCCAGCAGTGAGCTTTATGGGGGGACCGTTGTAAACGAGCAGTACTTC
TRBJ2-3 . . TRBV10-1 CASSESGSADTQYF TGCGCCAGCAGTGAATCCGGGAGCGCAGATACGCAGTATTTT
TRBJ1-5 TRBD1 . TRBV28 CASRQTGPNQPQHF TGTGCCAGCAGGCAGACAGGGCCCAATCAGCCCCAGCATTTT
TRBJ1-5 TRBD1 . TRBV19 CASSVYSGTGGASNQPQHF TGTGCCAGTAGTGTCTACTCCGGGACAGGGGGCGCGAGCAATCAGCCCCAGCATTTT
TRBJ1-1 . . TRBV18 CASSPDSVNTEAFF TGTGCCAGCTCCCCTGACAGCGTTAACACTGAAGCTTTCTTT
TRBJ1-2 TRBD1 . TRBV12-3/TRBV12-4 CASSRQGNYGYTF TGTGCCAGCAGTAGACAGGGAAACTATGGCTACACCTTC
TRBJ1-1 . . TRBV19 CASSIENRQAFF TGTGCCAGTAGTATAGAGAACAGGCAAGCTTTCTTT
TRBJ1-2 . . TRBV14 CASSQLWDSGYTF TGTGCCAGCAGCCAACTGTGGGACTCTGGCTACACCTTC
TRBJ1-2 TRBD1 few TRBV7-9 CASSPGTGSGGYTF TGTGCCAGCAGCCCAGGGACAGGGAGCGGTGGCTACACCTTC
TRBJ2-7 TRBD2 . TRBV28 CASTKAGGPYEQYF TGTGCCAGCACTAAGGCGGGAGGGCCCTACGAGCAGTACTTC
TRBJ1-2 . . TRBV5-4 CASSSQGIGSGGYTF TGTGCCAGCAGCTCACAGGGTATTGGGTCCGGTGGCTACACCTTC
TRBJ2-7 . . TRBV6-1 CASSEASYEQYF TGTGCCAGCAGTGAAGCGTCTTACGAGCAGTACTTC
TRBJ1-2 . . TRBV28 CASRTGQPAYGYTF TGTGCCAGCAGGACTGGACAGCCTGCCTATGGCTACACCTTC
TRBJ1-1 TRBD1 few TRBV2 CASLGTGGVHVFF TGTGCCAGTTTAGGGACAGGGGGCGTACACGTTTTCTTT
TRBJ2-7 . . TRBV21-1 CASSKGTGASYEQYF TGTGCCAGCAGCAAAGGGACAGGTGCCTCCTACGAGCAGTACTTC
TRBJ2-7 . . TRBV28 CASSQNYEQYF TGTGCCAGCAGTCAAAACTACGAGCAGTACTTC
TRBJ2-7 . . TRBV9 CASSVFAPRGDPPINYEQYF TGTGCCAGCAGCGTATTCGCGCCCAGGGGGGACCCACCAATCAACTACGAGCAGTACTTC
TRBJ1-2 TRBD1 . TRBV28 CASGGGQGADYGYTF TGTGCCAGCGGGGGCGGACAGGGGGCTGACTATGGCTACACCTTC
TRBJ2-1 . . TRBV6-1 CASSPVTRGEQFF TGTGCCAGCAGTCCCGTGACTAGAGGTGAGCAGTTCTTC